The 11 T cell receptor beta chains given below trace back to one sample, sequenced in a study of cytomegalovirus exposure and HLA in healthy donors. PCR was performed using 60 Vbeta and 13 Jbeta primers. The repertoire was sequenced with immunoSEQ multiplex PCR; TCRdb's copy has only in-frame clones and lacks some. Its clone listing holds around 63,000 clones. Sequencing was done on a sample of PBMCs. These TCRs come from a woman under 40 in good health and CMV-seronegative.

The genes are TRBV5-5 and TRBJ2-7; 10 nucleotides match TRBD1. Germline V CDR1 and CDR2: SGHKS, YYEKEE (reference sequence). CDR3 length equals 14 residues. The ends lost 4 bases at V and 2 bases at J; junction bases unmatched: 3. In DNA, the CDR3 is TGTGCCAGCAGCGACGGGACAGGGGCCTACGAGCAGTACTTC. Amino acid sequence: CASSDGTGAYEQYF. The complete variable domain, with remaining parts taken from reference TRBV5-5 and TRBJ2-7, reads DAGVTQSPTHLIKTRGQQVTLRCSPISGHKSVSWYQQVLGQGPQFIFQYYEKEERGRGNFPDRFSARQFPNYSSELNVNALLLGDSALYLCASSDGTGAYEQYFGPGTRLTVT.

The rearrangement links TRBV6-5 to TRBJ1-1, with D possibly matching TRBD1 (5 bases). In germline, CDR1 is MNHEY, CDR2 SVGAGI. Trimming pared 8 bases from V and 1 base from J, leaving 11 bases between. The CDR3 is made up of 13 amino acids. CDR3 loop: CASFAGSNTEAFF. DNA for the CDR3: TGTGCCAGCTTCGCAGGGTCGAACACTGAAGCTTTCTTT.

V gene TRBV7-8 combines with J gene TRBJ2-7, with unresolved D. Trimming pared 4 bases from V and 1 base from J, leaving 5 bases between. Germline V gene sequence: CDR1 SGHVS, CDR2 FQNEAQ. There are 12 residues in the CDR3. In DNA form, the CDR3 reads TGTGCCAGCAGCTCAACATCCTACGAGCAGTACTTC. Protein: CASSSTSYEQYF.

The CDR3: CAISEQSGGYEQYF. The DNA for the CDR3 is TGTGCCATCAGTGAGCAGTCAGGGGGGTACGAGCAGTACTTC. This sequence joins TRBV10-3 and TRBJ2-7; D possibly corresponds to TRBD1 (7 bases). The CDR3 sequence is 14 residues long. Trimming left V 2 bases short and J 4 bases short, with 12 bases between. Germline V lookup: CDR1 ENHRY, CDR2 SYGVKD.

The chain carries TRBV9 and TRBJ2-5; D possibly corresponds to TRBD2 (5 bases). The germline V gene has CDR1 SGDLS and CDR2 YYNGEE. The CDR3 contains 13 residues. V lost 3 bases, J lost 0 bases, and 6 bases lay in between. The CDR3 protein is CASSGRYQETQYF. The CDR3 DNA sequence: TGTGCCAGCAGCGGGAGGTACCAAGAGACCCAGTACTTC.

This rearrangement joins TRBV20-1 to TRBJ1-3, with unresolved D. In germline, CDR1 is DFQATT, CDR2 SNEGSKA (reference sequence). The V end lost 5 bases, the J end lost 6 bases, and 8 bases lay between the germline ends. CDR3 length: 11 amino acids. The chain's CDR3 is CSAPLLNTIYF. Written as DNA, the CDR3 is TGCAGTGCTCCCCTTCTAAACACCATATATTTT.

The chain joins TRBV14 to TRBJ1-2; no reliable D call. The germline gives CDR1 SGHDN, CDR2 FVKESK. The V gene lost 3 bases and the J gene lost 0 bases, with 5 bases spanning the gap. This CDR3 has 13 residues. In nucleotides, the CDR3 is TGTGCCAGCAGCCAGACATCTAACTATGGCTACACCTTC. It is translated as CASSQTSNYGYTF.

The genes are TRBV5-1 and TRBJ1-2, with D perhaps matching TRBD1 (5 bases). CDR1 is SGHRS, CDR2 YFSETQ, per germline. The CDR3 extends over 15 amino acids. Trimming took off 3 bases at V and 3 bases at J, with 15 bases between the two ends. The DNA of the CDR3 is TGCGCCAGCAGCTCCACGGAAGGGGCCCACTATGGCTACACCTTC. Amino acid sequence: CASSSTEGAHYGYTF.

The rearrangement links TRBV10-3 to TRBJ1-5; D remains ambiguous. CDR1 is ENHRY, CDR2 SYGVKD, per germline. The CDR3 sequence is 14 residues long. V lost 9 bases and J 3 bases, leaving 15 bases between the germline ends. The CDR3 bases are TGTGCCATACGGGAGGGCAGCACCAATCAGCCCCAGCATTTT. Protein: CAIREGSTNQPQHF.

This chain connects TRBV4-1 to TRBJ2-7; 10 bases match TRBD2. The CDR3 has 16 residues. Trimming took 0 bases from V and 2 from J; bases not matched to a gene: 4. Germline assignment: CDR1 MGHRA and CDR2 YSYEKL. As DNA, the CDR3 is TGCGCCAGCAGCCAAGATGTGCTAGCGGGAGCCTACGAGCAGTACTTC. Protein sequence: CASSQDVLAGAYEQYF.

The V gene is TRBV18, the J gene TRBJ2-3; 7 positions match TRBD2. The trim removed 0 bases at V and 5 bases at J, leaving 8 bases unmatched. There are 16 residues in the CDR3. CDR1 KGHSH and CDR2 LQKENI come from the germline V gene. CDR3 in amino acids: CASSPPWAGVIDTQYF. The CDR3 DNA is TGTGCCAGCTCACCACCGTGGGCGGGAGTCATAGATACGCAGTATTTT.